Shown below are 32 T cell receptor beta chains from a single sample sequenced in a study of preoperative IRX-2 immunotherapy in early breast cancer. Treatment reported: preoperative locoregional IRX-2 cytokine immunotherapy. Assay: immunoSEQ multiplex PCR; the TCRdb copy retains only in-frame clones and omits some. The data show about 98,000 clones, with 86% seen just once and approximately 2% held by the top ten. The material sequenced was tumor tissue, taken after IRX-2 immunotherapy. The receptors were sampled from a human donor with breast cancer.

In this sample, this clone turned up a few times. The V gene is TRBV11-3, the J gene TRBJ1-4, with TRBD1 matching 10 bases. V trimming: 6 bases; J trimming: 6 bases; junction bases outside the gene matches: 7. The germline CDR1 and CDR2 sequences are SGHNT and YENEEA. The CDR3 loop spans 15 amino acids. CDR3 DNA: TGTGCCAGCAGTTCTCCGGGACAGGGGTATGAAAAACTGTTTTTT. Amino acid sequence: CASSSPGQGYEKLFF. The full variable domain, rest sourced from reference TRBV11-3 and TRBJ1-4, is EAGVVQSPRYKIIEKKQPVAFWCNPISGHNTLYWYLQNLGQGPELLIRYENEEAVDDSQLPKDRFSAERLKGVDSTLKIQPAELGDSAVYLCASSSPGQGYEKLFFGSGTQLSVL.

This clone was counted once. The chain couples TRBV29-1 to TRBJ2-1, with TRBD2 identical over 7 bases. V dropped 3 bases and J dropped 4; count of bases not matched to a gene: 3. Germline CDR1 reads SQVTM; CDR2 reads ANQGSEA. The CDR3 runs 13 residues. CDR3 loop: CSVEVGGYNEQFF. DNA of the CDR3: TGCAGCGTTGAGGTGGGAGGGTACAATGAGCAGTTCTTC.

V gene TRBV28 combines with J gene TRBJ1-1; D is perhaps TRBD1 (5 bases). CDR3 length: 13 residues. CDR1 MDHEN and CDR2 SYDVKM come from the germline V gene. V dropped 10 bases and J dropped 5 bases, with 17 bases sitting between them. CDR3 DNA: TGTGCCACGGCGGCAGACGAGGGGACTGAAGCTTTCTTT. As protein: CATAADEGTEAFF.

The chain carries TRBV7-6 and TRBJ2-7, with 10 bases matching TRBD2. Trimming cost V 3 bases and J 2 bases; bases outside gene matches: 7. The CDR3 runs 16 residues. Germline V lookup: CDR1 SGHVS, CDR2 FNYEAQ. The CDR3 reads CASSFTSLAGAYEQYF. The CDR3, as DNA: TGTGCCAGCAGCTTTACGTCGCTAGCGGGAGCCTACGAGCAGTACTTC.

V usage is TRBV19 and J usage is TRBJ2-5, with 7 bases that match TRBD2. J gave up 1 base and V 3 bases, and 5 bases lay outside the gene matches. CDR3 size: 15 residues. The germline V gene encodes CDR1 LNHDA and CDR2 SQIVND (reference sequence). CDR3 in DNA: TGTGCCAGTAGTATTGGAGGACTAGTCCAAGAGACCCAGTACTTC. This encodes CASSIGGLVQETQYF. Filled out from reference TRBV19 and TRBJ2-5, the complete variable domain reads DGGITQSPKYLFRKEGQNVTLSCEQNLNHDAMYWYRQDPGQGLRLIYYSQIVNDFQKGDIAEGYSVSREKKESFPLTVTSAQKNPTAFYLCASSIGGLVQETQYFGPGTRLLVL.

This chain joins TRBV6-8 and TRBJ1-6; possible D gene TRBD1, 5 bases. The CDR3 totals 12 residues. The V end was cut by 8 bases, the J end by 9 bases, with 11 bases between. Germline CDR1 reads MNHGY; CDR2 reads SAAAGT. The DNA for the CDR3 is TGTGCCAGCGTCCAGGGAAGTTCACCCCTCCACTTT. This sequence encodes CASVQGSSPLHF.

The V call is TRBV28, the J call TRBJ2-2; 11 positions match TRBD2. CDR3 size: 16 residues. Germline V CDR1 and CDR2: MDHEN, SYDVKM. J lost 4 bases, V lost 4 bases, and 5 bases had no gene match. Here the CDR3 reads CASSSLAGGGTGELFF. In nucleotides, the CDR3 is TGTGCCAGCAGTTCATTAGCGGGAGGGGGCACCGGGGAGCTGTTTTTT.

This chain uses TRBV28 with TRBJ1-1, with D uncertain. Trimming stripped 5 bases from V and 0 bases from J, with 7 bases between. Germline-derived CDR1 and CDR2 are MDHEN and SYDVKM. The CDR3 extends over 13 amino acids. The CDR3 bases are TGTGCCAGCAGTCGGATAATGAACACTGAAGCTTTCTTT. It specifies CASSRIMNTEAFF.

CDR3 DNA: TGTGCCACCAGCCAAGAAGGGGGACACGGCGAGACCCAGTACTTC. This encodes CATSQEGGHGETQYF. The rearrangement joins TRBV15 to TRBJ2-5, with TRBD1 as a possible D gene (6 bases). Trimming left V 5 bases short and J 5 bases short, with 18 bases between. CDR3 length: 15 residues. Looked up from germline, CDR1 is LNHNV and CDR2 is YYDKDF (reference sequence).

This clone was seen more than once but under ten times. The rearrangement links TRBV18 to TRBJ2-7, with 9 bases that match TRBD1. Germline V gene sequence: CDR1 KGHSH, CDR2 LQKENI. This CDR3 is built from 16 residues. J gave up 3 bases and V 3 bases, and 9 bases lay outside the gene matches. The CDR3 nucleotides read TGTGCCAGCTCACCGGTTGTGGGACAGGGCGGCTACGAGCAGTACTTC. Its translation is CASSPVVGQGGYEQYF. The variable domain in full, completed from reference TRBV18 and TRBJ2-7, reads NAGVMQNPRHLVRRRGQEARLRCSPMKGHSHVYWYRQLPEEGLKFMVYLQKENIIDESGMPKERFSAEFPKEGPSILRIQQVVRGDSAAYFCASSPVVGQGGYEQYFGPGTRLTVT.

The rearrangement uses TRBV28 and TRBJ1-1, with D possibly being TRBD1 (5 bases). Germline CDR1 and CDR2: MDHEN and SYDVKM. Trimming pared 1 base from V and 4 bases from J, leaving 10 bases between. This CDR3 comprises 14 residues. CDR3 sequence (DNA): TGTGCCAGCAGTTTATACCGGGGGAGCACTGAAGCTTTCTTT. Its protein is CASSLYRGSTEAFF.

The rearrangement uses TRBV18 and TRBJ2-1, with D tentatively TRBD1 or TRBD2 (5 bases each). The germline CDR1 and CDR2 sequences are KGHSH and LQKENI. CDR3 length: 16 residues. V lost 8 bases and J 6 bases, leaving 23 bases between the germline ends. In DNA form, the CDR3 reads TGTGCCAGCGGGGATTACGGGGCAGGGACGATCAATGAGCAGTTCTTC. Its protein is CASGDYGAGTINEQFF.

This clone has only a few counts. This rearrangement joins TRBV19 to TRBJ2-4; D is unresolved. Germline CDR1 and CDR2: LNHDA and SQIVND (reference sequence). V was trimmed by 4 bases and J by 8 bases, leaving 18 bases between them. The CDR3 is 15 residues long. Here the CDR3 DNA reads TGTGCCAGTAGTAAGGGCTACGACAATATAGACATTCAGTACTTC. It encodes CASSKGYDNIDIQYF.

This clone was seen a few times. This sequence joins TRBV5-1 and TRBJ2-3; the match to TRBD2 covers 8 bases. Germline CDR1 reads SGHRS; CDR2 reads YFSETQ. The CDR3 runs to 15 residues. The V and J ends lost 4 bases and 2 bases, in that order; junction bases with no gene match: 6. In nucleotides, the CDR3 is TGCGCCAGCAGCCCCGGGACTAGAGACACAGATACGCAGTATTTT. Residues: CASSPGTRDTDTQYF.

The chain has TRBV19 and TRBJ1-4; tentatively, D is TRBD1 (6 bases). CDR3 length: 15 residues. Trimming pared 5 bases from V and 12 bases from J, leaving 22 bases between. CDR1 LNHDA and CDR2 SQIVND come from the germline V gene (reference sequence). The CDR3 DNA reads TGTGCCAGTAGTGGGGTAGGGGGACCCTTGGAGGAACTGTTTTTT. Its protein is CASSGVGGPLEELFF.

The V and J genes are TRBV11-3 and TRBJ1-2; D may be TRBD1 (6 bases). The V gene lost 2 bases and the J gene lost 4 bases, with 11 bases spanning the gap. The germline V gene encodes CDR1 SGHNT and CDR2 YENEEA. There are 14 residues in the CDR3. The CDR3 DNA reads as TGTGCCAGCAGCTTATTTGGACAGACCTATGGCTACACCTTC. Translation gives CASSLFGQTYGYTF.

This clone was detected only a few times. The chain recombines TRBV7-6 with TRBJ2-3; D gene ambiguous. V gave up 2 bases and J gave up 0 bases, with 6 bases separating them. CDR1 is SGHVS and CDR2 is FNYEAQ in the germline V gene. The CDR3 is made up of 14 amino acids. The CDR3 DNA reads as TGTGCCAGCAGCTTAATACCTAGCACAGATACGCAGTATTTT. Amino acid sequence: CASSLIPSTDTQYF.

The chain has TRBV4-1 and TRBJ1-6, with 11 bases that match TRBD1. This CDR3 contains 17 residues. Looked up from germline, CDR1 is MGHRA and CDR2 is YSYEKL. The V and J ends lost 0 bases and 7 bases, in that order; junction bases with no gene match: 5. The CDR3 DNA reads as TGCGCCAGCAGCCAAGATTCGGACAGGGGGCGAAATTCACCCCTCCACTTT. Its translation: CASSQDSDRGRNSPLHF.

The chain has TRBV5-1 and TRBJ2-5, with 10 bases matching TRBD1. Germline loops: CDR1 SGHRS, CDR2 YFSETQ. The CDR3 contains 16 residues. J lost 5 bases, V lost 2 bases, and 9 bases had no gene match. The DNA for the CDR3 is TGCGCCAGCAGCTTTACCCAGACAGGGGGCGGGGAGACCCAGTACTTC. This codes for CASSFTQTGGGETQYF.

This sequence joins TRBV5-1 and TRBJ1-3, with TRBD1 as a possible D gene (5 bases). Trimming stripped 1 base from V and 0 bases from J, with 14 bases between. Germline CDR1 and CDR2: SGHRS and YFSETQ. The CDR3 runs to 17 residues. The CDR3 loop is CASSLYGTALSGNTIYF. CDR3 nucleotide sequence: TGCGCCAGCAGCTTGTACGGGACGGCACTCTCTGGAAACACCATATATTTT.

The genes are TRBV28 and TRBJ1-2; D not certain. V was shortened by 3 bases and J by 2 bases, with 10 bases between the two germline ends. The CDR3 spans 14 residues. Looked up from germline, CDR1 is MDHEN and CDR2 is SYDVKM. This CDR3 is CASSLWAANYGYTF. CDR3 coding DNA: TGTGCCAGCAGTTTGTGGGCGGCGAACTATGGCTACACCTTC.

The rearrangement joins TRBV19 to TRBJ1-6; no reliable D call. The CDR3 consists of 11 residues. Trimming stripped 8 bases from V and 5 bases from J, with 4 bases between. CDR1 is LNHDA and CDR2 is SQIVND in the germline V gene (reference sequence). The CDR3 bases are TGTGCCAGTGGTAATAATTCACCCCTCCACTTT. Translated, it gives CASGNNSPLHF.

CDR3 amino acids: CASRLPGSPGEQYF. The CDR3 DNA is TGTGCCAGCAGACTACCGGGAAGCCCAGGAGAGCAGTACTTC. The chain carries TRBV28 and TRBJ2-7, with D possibly being TRBD2 (5 bases). CDR3 length: 14 residues. CDR1 is MDHEN, CDR2 SYDVKM, per germline. The germline V and J ends were trimmed by 6 bases and 7 bases, with 19 bases remaining between them.

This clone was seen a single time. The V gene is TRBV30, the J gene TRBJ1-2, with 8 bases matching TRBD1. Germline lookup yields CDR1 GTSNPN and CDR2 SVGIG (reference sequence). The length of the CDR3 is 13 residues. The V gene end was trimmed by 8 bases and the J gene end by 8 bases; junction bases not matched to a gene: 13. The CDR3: CAQLESGGRGYTF. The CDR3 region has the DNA TGTGCCCAACTAGAATCAGGGGGCAGAGGCTACACCTTC.

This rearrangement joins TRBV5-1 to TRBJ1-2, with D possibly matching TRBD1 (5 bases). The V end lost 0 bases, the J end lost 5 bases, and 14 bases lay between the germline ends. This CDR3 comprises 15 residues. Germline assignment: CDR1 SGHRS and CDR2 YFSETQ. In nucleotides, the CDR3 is TGCGCCAGCAGCTTGGAATCGGGACGGCCGTATGGCTACACCTTC. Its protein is CASSLESGRPYGYTF.

This CDR3 reads CASSGLEVKPSGNTIYF. CDR3 DNA: TGTGCCAGTAGTGGACTGGAAGTGAAACCCTCTGGAAACACCATATATTTT. V usage is TRBV19 and J usage is TRBJ1-3; D is uncertain. The CDR3 runs 17 residues. Per the germline V gene, CDR1 is LNHDA and CDR2 is SQIVND (reference sequence). V was pared by 5 bases and J by 0 bases, with 17 bases between. The complete variable domain, with remaining parts taken from reference TRBV19 and TRBJ1-3, reads DGGITQSPKYLFRKEGQNVTLSCEQNLNHDAMYWYRQDPGQGLRLIYYSQIVNDFQKGDIAEGYSVSREKKESFPLTVTSAQKNPTAFYLCASSGLEVKPSGNTIYFGEGSWLTVV.

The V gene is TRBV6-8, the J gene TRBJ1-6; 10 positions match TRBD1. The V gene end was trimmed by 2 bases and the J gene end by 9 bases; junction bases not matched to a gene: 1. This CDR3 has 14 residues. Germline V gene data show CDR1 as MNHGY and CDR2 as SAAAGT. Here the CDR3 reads CASSYDRGLSPLHF. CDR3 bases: TGTGCCAGCAGTTACGACAGGGGGCTTTCACCCCTCCACTTT.

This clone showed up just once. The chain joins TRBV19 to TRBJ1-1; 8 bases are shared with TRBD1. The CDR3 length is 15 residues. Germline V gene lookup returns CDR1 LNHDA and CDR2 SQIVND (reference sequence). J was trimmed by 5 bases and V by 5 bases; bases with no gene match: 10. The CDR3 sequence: CASSSADRGGTEAFF. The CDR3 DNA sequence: TGTGCCAGTAGTTCCGCTGACAGGGGAGGGACTGAAGCTTTCTTT.

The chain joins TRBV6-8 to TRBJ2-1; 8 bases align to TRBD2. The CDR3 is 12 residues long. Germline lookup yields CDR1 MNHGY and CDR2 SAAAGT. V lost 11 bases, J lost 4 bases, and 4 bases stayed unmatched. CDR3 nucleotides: TGTGCCGGCGGGGGGTCTTACAATGAGCAGTTCTTC. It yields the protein CAGGGSYNEQFF.

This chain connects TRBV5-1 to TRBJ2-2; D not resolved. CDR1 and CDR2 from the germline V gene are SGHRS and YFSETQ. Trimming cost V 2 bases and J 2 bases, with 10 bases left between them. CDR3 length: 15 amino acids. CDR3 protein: CASSLNSINTGELFF. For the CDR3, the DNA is TGCGCCAGCAGCTTAAACAGCATTAACACCGGGGAGCTGTTTTTT.

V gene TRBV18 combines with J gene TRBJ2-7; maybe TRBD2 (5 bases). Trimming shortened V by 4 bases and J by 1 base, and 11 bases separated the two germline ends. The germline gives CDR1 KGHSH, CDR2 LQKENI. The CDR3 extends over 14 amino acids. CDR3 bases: TGTGCCAGCTCACAAGGACGGGAATCCTACGAGCAGTACTTC. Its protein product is CASSQGRESYEQYF.

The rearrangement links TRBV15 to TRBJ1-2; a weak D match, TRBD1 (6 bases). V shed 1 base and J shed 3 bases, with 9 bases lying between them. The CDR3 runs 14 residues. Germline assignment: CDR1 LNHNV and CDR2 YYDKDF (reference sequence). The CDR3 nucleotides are TGTGCCACCAGCAGAGCTTCAGGGGACTATGGCTACACCTTC. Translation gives CATSRASGDYGYTF.